This TCR beta chain was documented in a study of cytomegalovirus exposure and HLA in healthy donors. With 60 Vbeta and 13 Jbeta primers, the PCR was carried out. Libraries were prepared by immunoSEQ multiplex PCR; TCRdb keeps only in-frame clonotypes and omits some of them. The sample contains approximately 190,000 clones, around 85% of which appear only once. This clone was observed a handful of times. An end of the junction does not agree with germline; a read error may underlie this. The germline V gene encodes CDR1 SEHNR and CDR2 FQNEAQ (reference sequence). This CDR3 contains 12 residues. Sequencing input: PBMCs. This chain joins TRBV7-9 and TRBJ1-1; TRBD1 is a possible D gene (5 bases). The source of this sequence is a man aged 50 to 59 in good health and CMV-seronegative. Here the CDR3 DNA reads TGTTCCAGCAGCCATGGGGGGATTGAAGCTTTCTTT. Amino acid sequence: CSSSHGGIEAFF.